Sequencing of this T cell receptor beta chain was carried out in a study of glioma-infiltrating T cells after dendritic cell vaccination. V dropped 0 bases and J dropped 0; count of bases not matched to a gene: 10. The CDR3 consists of 18 residues. The V gene's germline CDR1 is SGHRS and CDR2 YFSETQ. Amplification used 60 V beta primers and 13 J beta primers. Profiling relied on immunoSEQ multiplex PCR, and the TCRdb table lists in-frame clones only, not all of them. This table has tens of thousands of clones, over 70% appearing once. This clone came up a few times. Fresh-frozen tumor tissue and more than two years of survival data were available for all.

Sample: blood, taken before dendritic cell vaccination. The chain links TRBV5-1 to TRBJ2-3; 7 bases line up with TRBD1. This TCR came from a human donor with glioblastoma. CDR3 loop: CASSLGGQSLFSTDTQYF. CDR3 bases: TGCGCCAGCAGCTTGGGGGGACAGTCGTTATTTAGCACAGATACGCAGTATTTT.